Sequencing of this T cell receptor beta chain was carried out in a study of cytomegalovirus exposure and HLA in healthy donors. Turning to the study itself: An early data release held tens of millions of unique TCRs from HLA-typed donors.

CDR3 length: 15 amino acids. Losses at the gene ends were 1 base for V and 6 bases for J; bases not matched to a gene: 6. CDR1 is SGHRS, CDR2 YFSETQ, per germline. 60 Vbeta and 13 Jbeta primers were used in PCR. Clones were sequenced by immunoSEQ multiplex PCR, and TCRdb holds only the in-frame ones, with some missing. The table includes 150,000 to 200,000 clones, around three quarters detected once. In this sample, this clone turned up a few times. The TCR originated in a woman aged 25-40 years in good health and CMV-seropositive. The genes are TRBV5-1 and TRBJ1-4; 7 bases map to TRBD1. Sample: PBMCs. In nucleotides, the CDR3 is TGCGCCAGCAGCTTGAAAGGGGGCGGAGATGAAAAACTGTTTTTT. It yields the protein CASSLKGGGDEKLFF.